A single sample gave rise to the 2 T cell receptor beta chains below, sequenced in a study of identical twins. Via MiXCR, TCRdb re-called the 5' RACE reads, giving one row per CDR3 protein. The table includes about 190,000 distinct CDR3 sequences, 15% to 20% detected once. This same sample was also taken into another study, of T cells expressing NK-cell markers.

The source material was CD8+ T cells sorted from blood. The origin of the receptors is a young woman in good health.

On this clonotype: The junction departs from the called germline gene at one end, perhaps through a read error. The V and J genes are TRBV7-2 and TRBJ2-4; D unresolved. Per germline, CDR1 SGHTA and CDR2 FQGNSA. The CDR3 consists of 14 residues. CDR3 amino acids: CANSLIALKNIQYF. DNA of the CDR3: TGTGCCAACAGCCTCATCGCTCTCAAAAACATTCAGTACTTC.

This clonotype has only a few counts. This rearrangement joins TRBV3-1 to TRBJ2-7, with 9 bases aligning to TRBD1. The germline CDR1 and CDR2 sequences are LGHDT and YNNKEL (reference sequence). The V gene end was trimmed by 1 base and the J gene end by 3 bases; junction bases not matched to a gene: 1. The CDR3 is made up of 14 amino acids. CDR3 loop: CASSQGTGVYEQYF. The DNA for the CDR3 is TGTGCCAGCAGCCAAGGGACAGGGGTCTACGAGCAGTACTTC.